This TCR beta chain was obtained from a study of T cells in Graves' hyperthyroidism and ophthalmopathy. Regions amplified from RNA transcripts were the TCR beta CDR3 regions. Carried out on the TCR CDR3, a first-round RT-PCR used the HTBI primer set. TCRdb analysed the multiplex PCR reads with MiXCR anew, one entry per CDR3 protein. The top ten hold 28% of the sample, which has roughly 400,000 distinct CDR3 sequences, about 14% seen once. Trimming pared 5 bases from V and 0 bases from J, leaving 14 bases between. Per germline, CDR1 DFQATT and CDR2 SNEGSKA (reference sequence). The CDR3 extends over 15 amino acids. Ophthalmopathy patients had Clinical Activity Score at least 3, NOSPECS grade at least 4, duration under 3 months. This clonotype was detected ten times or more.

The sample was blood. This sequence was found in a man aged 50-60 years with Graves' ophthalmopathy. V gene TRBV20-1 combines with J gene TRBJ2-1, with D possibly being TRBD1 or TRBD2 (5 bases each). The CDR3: CSAAPRDHSYNEQFF. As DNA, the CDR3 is TGCAGTGCTGCCCCTCGGGACCACTCCTACAATGAGCAGTTCTTC.